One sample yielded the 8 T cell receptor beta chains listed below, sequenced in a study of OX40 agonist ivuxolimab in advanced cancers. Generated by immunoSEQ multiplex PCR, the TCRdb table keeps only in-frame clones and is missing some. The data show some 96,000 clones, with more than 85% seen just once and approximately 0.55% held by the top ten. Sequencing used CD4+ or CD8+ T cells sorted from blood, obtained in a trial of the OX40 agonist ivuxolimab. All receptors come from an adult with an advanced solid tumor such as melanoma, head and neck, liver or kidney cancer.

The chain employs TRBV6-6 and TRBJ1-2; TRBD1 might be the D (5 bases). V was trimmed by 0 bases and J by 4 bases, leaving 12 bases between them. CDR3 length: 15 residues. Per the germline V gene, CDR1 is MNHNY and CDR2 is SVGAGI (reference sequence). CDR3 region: CASSYSGAPLYGYTF. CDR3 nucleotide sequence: TGTGCCAGCAGTTACTCCGGGGCACCGCTCTATGGCTACACCTTC.

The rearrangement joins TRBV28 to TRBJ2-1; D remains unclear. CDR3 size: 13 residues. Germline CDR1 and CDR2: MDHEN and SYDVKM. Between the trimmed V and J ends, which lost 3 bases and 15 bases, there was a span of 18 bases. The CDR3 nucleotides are TGTGCCAGCAGTTTTGTAGACTCTAAAGGCGGGTTCTTC. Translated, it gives CASSFVDSKGGFF.

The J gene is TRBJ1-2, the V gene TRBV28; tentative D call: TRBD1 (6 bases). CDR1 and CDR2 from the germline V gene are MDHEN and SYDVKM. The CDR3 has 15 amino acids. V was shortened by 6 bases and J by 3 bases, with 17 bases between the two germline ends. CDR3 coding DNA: TGTGCCAGCAGCATCGGACAGCCTAGAGACTATGGCTACACCTTC. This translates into CASSIGQPRDYGYTF.

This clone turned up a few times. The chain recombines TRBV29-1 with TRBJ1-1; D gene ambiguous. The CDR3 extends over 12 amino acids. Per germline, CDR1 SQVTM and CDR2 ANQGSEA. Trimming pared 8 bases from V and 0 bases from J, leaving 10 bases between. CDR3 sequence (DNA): TGCAGCATTAGAGGATTGAACACTGAAGCTTTCTTT. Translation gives CSIRGLNTEAFF.

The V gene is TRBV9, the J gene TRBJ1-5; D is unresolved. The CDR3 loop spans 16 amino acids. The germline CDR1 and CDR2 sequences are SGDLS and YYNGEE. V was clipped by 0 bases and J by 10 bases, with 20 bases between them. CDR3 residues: CASSVATRDAEGPQHF. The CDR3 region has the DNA TGTGCCAGCAGCGTAGCGACGAGAGATGCCGAAGGTCCCCAGCATTTT.

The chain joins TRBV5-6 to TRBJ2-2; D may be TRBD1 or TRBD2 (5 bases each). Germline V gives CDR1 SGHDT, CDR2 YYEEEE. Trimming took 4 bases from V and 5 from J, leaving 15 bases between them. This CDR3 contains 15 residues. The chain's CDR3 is CASSRRFWGTGELFF. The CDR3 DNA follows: TGTGCCAGCAGCAGGAGGTTTTGGGGGACCGGGGAGCTGTTTTTT.

Here the CDR3 DNA reads TGTGCCAGCAGTCGAATAGACCTTGCATACGAAAAACTGTTTTTT. This translates into CASSRIDLAYEKLFF. This chain joins TRBV28 and TRBJ1-4; D not certain. V lost 5 bases to trimming and J lost 8 bases, with 18 bases between them. CDR1 and CDR2 from the germline V gene are MDHEN and SYDVKM. This CDR3 is built from 15 residues.

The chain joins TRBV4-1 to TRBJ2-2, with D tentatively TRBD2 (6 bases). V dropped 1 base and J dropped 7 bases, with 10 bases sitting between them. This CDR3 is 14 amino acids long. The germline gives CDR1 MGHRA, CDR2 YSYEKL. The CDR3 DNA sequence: TGCGCCAGCAGCCAAGTTGGGGGGTTCGGGGAGCTGTTTTTT. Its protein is CASSQVGGFGELFF.